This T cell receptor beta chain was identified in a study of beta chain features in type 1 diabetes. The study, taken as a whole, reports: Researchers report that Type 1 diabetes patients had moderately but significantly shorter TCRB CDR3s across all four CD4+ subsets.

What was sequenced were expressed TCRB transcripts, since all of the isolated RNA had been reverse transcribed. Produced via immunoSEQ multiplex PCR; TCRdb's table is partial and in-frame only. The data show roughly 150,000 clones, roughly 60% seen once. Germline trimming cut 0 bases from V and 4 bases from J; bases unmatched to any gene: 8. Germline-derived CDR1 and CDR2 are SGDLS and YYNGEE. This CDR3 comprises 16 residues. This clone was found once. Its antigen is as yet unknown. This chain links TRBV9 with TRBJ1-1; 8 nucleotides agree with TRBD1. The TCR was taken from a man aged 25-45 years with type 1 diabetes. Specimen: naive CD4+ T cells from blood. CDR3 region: CASSVGQGASSTEAFF. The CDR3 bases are TGTGCCAGCAGCGTAGGGCAGGGGGCGTCCAGCACTGAAGCTTTCTTT. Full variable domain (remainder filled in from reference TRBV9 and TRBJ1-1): DSGVTQTPKHLITATGQRVTLRCSPRSGDLSVYWYQQSLDQGLQFLIQYYNGEERAKGNILERFSAQQFPDLHSELNLSSLELGDSALYFCASSVGQGASSTEAFFGQGTRLTVV.